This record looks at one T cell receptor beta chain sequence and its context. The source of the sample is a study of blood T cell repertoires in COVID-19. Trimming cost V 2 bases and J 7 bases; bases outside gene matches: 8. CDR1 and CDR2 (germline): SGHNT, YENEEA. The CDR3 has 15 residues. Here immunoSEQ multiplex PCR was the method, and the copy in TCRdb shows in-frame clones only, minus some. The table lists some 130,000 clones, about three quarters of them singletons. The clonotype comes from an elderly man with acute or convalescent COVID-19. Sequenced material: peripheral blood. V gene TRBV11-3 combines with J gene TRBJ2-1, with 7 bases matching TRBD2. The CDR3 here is CASSLIGLADNEQFF. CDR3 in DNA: TGTGCCAGCAGCTTAATAGGGCTAGCGGATAATGAGCAGTTCTTC.